A selection of T cell receptor beta chains follows, all from one sample in a study of lymphopenia after photon versus proton radiotherapy. TCRdb's table, derived via immunoSEQ multiplex PCR, lists solely in-frame clones and lacks some. The data show 40,000 or so clones, about 85% seen once. The sample here was peripheral blood, taken from a patient treated with photon-based radiotherapy. These receptors were taken from a man between 40 and 49 years old with gastric cancer. Both conserved end residues are part of each CDR3. The D gene is left open where the match is weak. Expanded clones get a size class; other rows say once, few or many, or leave the size out.

>TRBV11-2|-|-|TRBJ1-5
TGTGCCAGCAGCTTAGAGGGACGGTACAATCAGCCCCAGCATTTT
CASSLEGRYNQPQHF
>TRBV7-2|-|TRBD2|TRBJ2-7
TGTGCCAGCAGCTTCGCGGGACTAGTTTTGGAGCAGTACTTC
CASSFAGLVLEQYF
>TRBV6-5|-|TRBD1|TRBJ1-2
TGTGCCAGCAGCCAGCGGACAGGAGCCTATGGCTACACCTTC
CASSQRTGAYGYTF
>TRBV9|few|TRBD1|TRBJ2-1
TGTGCCAGCAGCGCTGGACAGGGGGCAGGCAATGAGCAGTTCTTC
CASSAGQGAGNEQFF
>TRBV7-8|-|-|TRBJ1-2
TGTGCCAGCAGCTTCACGAACTATGGCTACACCTTC
CASSFTNYGYTF
>TRBV27|-|TRBD2|TRBJ2-1
TGTGCCAGCAGTTTGACTAGCGGGGGGCGGACCTACAATGAGCAGTTCTTC
CASSLTSGGRTYNEQFF
>TRBV29-1|few|-|TRBJ2-2
TGCAGCGTTGCTCACAGGGTGGGGACCGGGGAGCTGTTTTTT
CSVAHRVGTGELFF
>TRBV19|-|-|TRBJ1-4
TGTGCCAGTAGTAGGTATGGACTTACAGCTGAAAAACTGTTTTTT
CASSRYGLTAEKLFF
>TRBV19|-|-|TRBJ2-3
TGTGCCACCGGGGAGGGGGGAATCACAGATACGCAGTATTTT
CATGEGGITDTQYF
>TRBV10-3|-|TRBD2|TRBJ2-7
TGTGCCATCAGTCCCGACACGGGGGGGTCCTACGAGCAGTACTTC
CAISPDTGGSYEQYF
>TRBV15|-|-|TRBJ1-1
TGTGCCACCAGCAGAGGCGCCGGGACCGAATTCTTGCGCACTGAAGCTTTCTTT
CATSRGAGTEFLRTEAFF
>TRBV30|-|-|TRBJ1-1
TGTGCCTGGAGTACTCCCGGGACGGCGAAAGCTTTCTTT
CAWSTPGTAKAFF
>TRBV5-1|-|-|TRBJ2-3
TGCGCCAGCAGCTTGGGCAGCACAGATACGCAGTATTTT
CASSLGSTDTQYF
>TRBV6-1|-|-|TRBJ2-3
TGTGCCAGCAGTGAAAGAGGAGGCGGACCTAGCACAGATACGCAGTATTTT
CASSERGGGPSTDTQYF
>TRBV7-9|-|-|TRBJ1-2
TGTGCCAGCAGCCGCACAGGTGGCTACACCTTC
CASSRTGGYTF